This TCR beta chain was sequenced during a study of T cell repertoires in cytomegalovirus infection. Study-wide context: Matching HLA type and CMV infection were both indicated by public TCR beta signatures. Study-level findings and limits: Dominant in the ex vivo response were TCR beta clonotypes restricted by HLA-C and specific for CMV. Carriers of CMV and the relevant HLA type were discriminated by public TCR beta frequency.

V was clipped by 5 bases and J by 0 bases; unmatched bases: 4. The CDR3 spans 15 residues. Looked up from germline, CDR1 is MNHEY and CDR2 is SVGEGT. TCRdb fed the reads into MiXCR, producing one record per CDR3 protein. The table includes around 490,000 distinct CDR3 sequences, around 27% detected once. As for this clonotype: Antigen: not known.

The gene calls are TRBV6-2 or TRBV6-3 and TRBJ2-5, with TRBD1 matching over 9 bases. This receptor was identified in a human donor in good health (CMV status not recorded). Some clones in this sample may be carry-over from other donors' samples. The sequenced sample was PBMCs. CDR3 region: CASSRRDRDQETQYF. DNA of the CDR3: TGTGCCAGCAGTCGCCGGGACAGGGACCAAGAGACCCAGTACTTC.